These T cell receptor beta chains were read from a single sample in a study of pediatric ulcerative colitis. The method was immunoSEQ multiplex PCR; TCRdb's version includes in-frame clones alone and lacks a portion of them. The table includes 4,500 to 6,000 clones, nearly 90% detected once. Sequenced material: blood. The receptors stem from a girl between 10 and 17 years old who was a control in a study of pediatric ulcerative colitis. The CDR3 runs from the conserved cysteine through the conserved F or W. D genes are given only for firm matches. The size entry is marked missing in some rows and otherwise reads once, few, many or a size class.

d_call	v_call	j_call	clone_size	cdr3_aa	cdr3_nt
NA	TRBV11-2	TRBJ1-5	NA	CASSSVGRVGPQHF	TGTGCCAGCAGCTCTGTTGGGCGGGTCGGGCCCCAGCATTTT
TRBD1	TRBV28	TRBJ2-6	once	CASTTGGATGANVLTF	TGTGCCAGCACGACAGGGGGCGCAACCGGGGCCAACGTCCTGACTTTC
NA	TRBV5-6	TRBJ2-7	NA	CASSWIGGTYEQYF	TGTGCCAGCAGCTGGATAGGAGGGACCTACGAGCAGTACTTC
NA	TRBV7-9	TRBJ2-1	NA	CASSLDNEQFF	TGTGCCAGCAGCTTGGACAATGAGCAGTTCTTC
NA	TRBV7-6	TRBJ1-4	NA	CASSRTIPEKLFF	TGTGCCAGCAGCCGGACTATTCCAGAAAAACTGTTTTTT
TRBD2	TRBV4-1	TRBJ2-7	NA	CASSQDTSGSRYEQYF	TGCGCCAGCAGCCAAGATACTAGCGGGAGTAGGTACGAGCAGTACTTC
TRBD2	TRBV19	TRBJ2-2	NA	CASSILGLAGDGELFF	TGTGCCAGTAGTATTTTAGGACTAGCGGGAGACGGGGAGCTGTTTTTT
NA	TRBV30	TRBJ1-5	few	CASKAGNQPQHF	TGTGCCTCTAAGGCGGGCAATCAGCCCCAGCATTTT
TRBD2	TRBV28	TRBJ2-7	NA	CASRTGLAVSYEQYF	TGTGCCAGCAGAACGGGACTAGCGGTTTCCTACGAGCAGTACTTC
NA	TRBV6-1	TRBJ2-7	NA	CASMRGLSYEQYF	TGTGCCAGCATGCGGGGTCTCTCCTACGAGCAGTACTTC
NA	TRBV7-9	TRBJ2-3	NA	CASSQERDTQYF	TGTGCCAGCAGCCAGGAGAGAGATACGCAGTATTTT
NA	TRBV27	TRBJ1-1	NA	CASSPLKTGVLNTEAFF	TGTGCCAGCAGCCCCCTCAAGACAGGAGTTCTGAACACTGAAGCTTTCTTT
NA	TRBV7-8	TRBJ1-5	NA	CASGRSNQPQHF	TGTGCCAGCGGACGAAGCAATCAGCCCCAGCATTTT
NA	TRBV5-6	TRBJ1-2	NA	CASSLDWDGYTF	TGTGCCAGCAGCTTGGATTGGGATGGCTACACCTTC
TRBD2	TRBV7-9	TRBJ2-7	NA	CASSDSRLALNYEQYF	TGTGCCAGCAGCGATTCACGACTAGCGCTAAACTACGAGCAGTACTTC
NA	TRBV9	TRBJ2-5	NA	CASSVEAGDQETQYF	TGTGCCAGCAGCGTAGAAGCTGGCGACCAAGAGACCCAGTACTTC
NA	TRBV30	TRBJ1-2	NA	CAWSVGAGGYTF	TGTGCCTGGAGTGTAGGGGCGGGAGGCTACACCTTC
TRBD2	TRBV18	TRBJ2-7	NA	CASSRTSLTNYEQYF	TGTGCCAGCTCACGGACTAGCCTAACGAACTACGAGCAGTACTTC
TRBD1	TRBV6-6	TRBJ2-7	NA	CASSSLTGASYEQYF	TGTGCCAGCAGTTCCCTGACAGGGGCCTCCTACGAGCAGTACTTC
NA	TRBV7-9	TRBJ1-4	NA	CASSLAWERSEKLFF	TGTGCCAGCAGCTTAGCGTGGGAGAGGAGTGAAAAACTGTTTTTT
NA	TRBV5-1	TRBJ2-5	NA	CASRVPYQETQYF	TGCGCCAGCAGGGTCCCGTACCAAGAGACCCAGTACTTC
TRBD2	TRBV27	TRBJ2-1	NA	CASSFTSALNEQFF	TGTGCCAGCAGTTTTACTAGCGCGCTTAATGAGCAGTTCTTC
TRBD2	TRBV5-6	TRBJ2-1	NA	CASGIRGLAGSLSYNEQFF	TGTGCCAGCGGTATCCGGGGACTAGCGGGAAGTTTGTCCTACAATGAGCAGTTCTTC
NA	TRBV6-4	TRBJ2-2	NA	CASSELASGELFF	TGTGCCAGCAGTGAACTAGCAAGCGGGGAGCTGTTTTTT
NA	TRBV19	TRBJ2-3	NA	CASSPRTDTQYF	TGTGCCAGTAGTCCCCGCACAGATACGCAGTATTTT
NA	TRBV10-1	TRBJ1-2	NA	CASSEAPLGGAYGYTF	TGCGCCAGCAGTGAAGCCCCTTTGGGGGGCGCCTATGGCTACACCTTC
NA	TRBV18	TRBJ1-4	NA	CASSPRRGDEKLFF	TGTGCCAGCTCACCACGCAGGGGTGACGAAAAACTGTTTTTT
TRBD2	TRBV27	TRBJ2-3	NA	CASSLWTSGRAQPTDTQYF	TGTGCCAGCAGTTTATGGACTAGCGGGAGGGCCCAACCCACAGATACGCAGTATTTT
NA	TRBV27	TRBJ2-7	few	CASRSSSYEQYF	TGTGCCAGCAGGAGTAGCTCCTACGAGCAGTACTTC
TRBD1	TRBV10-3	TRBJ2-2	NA	CAIRTQGVAGELFF	TGTGCCATCAGGACACAGGGGGTGGCCGGGGAGCTGTTTTTT
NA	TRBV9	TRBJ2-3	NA	CASSVGPLPVYTDTQYF	TGTGCCAGCAGCGTAGGTCCCTTGCCCGTCTACACAGATACGCAGTATTTT